The 9 T cell receptor beta chains reported below all come from one sample, sequenced in a study of control samples from healthy donors and cancer patients. Profiling relied on immunoSEQ multiplex PCR, and the TCRdb table lists in-frame clones only, not all of them. The profile shows 150,000 to 200,000 clones, roughly 90% of them singletons. Material for sequencing was blood. The receptors here all came from a woman under 40 in good health.

The rearrangement joins TRBV28 to TRBJ2-4; 8 bases agree with TRBD1. CDR3 length: 15 residues. V shed 5 bases, J shed 3 bases, and the junction held 6 bases outside the gene matches. CDR1 is MDHEN and CDR2 is SYDVKM in the germline V gene. CDR3 protein: CASSSTRGLKNIQYF. The CDR3 nucleotides are TGTGCCAGCAGTAGTACCAGGGGGCTCAAAAACATTCAGTACTTC.

CDR3 bases: TGTGCCACCAGTGGTCTGGGTCGGGACATCGCCTACAATGAGCAGTTCTTC. Its protein is CATSGLGRDIAYNEQFF. The chain has TRBV24-1 and TRBJ2-1, with TRBD1 as a possible D gene (6 bases). Germline CDR1 is KGHDR and CDR2 is SFDVKD. V was shortened by 5 bases and J by 2 bases, with 18 bases between the two germline ends. The CDR3 runs 17 residues.

CDR3 loop: CASSFGQAGKLFF. The DNA for the CDR3 is TGTGCCAGCAGTTTTGGACAGGCGGGAAAACTGTTTTTT. The chain couples TRBV12-3 or TRBV12-4 to TRBJ1-4; 7 bases fit TRBD1. CDR3 length: 13 residues. The ends lost 3 bases at V and 10 bases at J; junction bases unmatched: 5.

The CDR3: CASSQTRGSTDTQYF. The CDR3 bases are TGTGCCAGCAGCCAGACTAGAGGGAGCACAGATACGCAGTATTTT. V is TRBV6-4 and J is TRBJ2-3; weak D call: TRBD2 (6 bases). The CDR3 is 15 amino acids. Germline-derived CDR1 and CDR2 are MRHNA and SNTAGT. V was clipped by 6 bases and J by 0 bases, with 13 bases between them.

The V gene is TRBV2, the J gene TRBJ1-2, with a weak D call TRBD1 (6 bases). Germline CDR1 and CDR2: SNHLY and FYNNEI. The ends were cut back, 3 bases at V and 4 bases at J, with 12 bases in the middle. This CDR3 has 14 amino acids. The CDR3 nucleotides are TGTGCCAGCAGTGAGTTGGGGGCTGGCTATGGCTACACCTTC. Encoded protein: CASSELGAGYGYTF.

This clone came up a few times. The chain recombines TRBV9 with TRBJ2-1, with a weak D call TRBD1 (5 bases). V was cut by 3 bases and J by 4 bases, with 14 bases left in between. CDR3 length: 15 amino acids. CDR1 and CDR2 (germline): SGDLS, YYNGEE. The CDR3 here is CASSEDLGLYNEQFF. CDR3 DNA sequence: TGTGCCAGCAGCGAGGACCTGGGGCTGTACAATGAGCAGTTCTTC.

The chain employs TRBV5-4 and TRBJ2-1; 7 nucleotides line up with TRBD2. The germline CDR1 and CDR2 sequences are SGHNT and YYREEE (reference sequence). This CDR3 is 15 amino acids long. V gave up 6 bases and J gave up 5 bases; unmatched junction bases: 11. The CDR3 loop reads CASIPGGRNDNEQFF. The CDR3 DNA reads as TGTGCCAGCATCCCCGGCGGGAGAAATGACAATGAGCAGTTCTTC.

The chain uses TRBV27 and TRBJ2-6; D uncertain. V lost 3 bases and J 3 bases, leaving 6 bases between the germline ends. From germline, CDR1 is MNHEY and CDR2 SMNVEV (reference sequence). The CDR3 has 14 residues. In DNA, the CDR3 is TGTGCCAGCAGTTTCCAGGTTGGGGCCAACGTCCTGACTTTC. Protein: CASSFQVGANVLTF.

The chain employs TRBV11-2 and TRBJ1-1; D possibly corresponds to TRBD1 (5 bases). The CDR3 spans 16 residues. Deletions cut 0 bases from V and 4 bases from J, with 15 bases between. The germline CDR1 and CDR2 sequences are SGHAT and FQNNGV. This CDR3 is CASSLDGWGMSTEAFF. The CDR3 DNA reads TGTGCCAGCAGCTTAGATGGTTGGGGCATGTCCACTGAAGCTTTCTTT.